This T cell receptor (beta chain) is drawn from a study of CD8+ T cells in alopecia areata. Whole-study context: Tofacitinib exposure lasted 6 to 18 months, followed by 6 months off drug. Study results and limitations: Whereas mice showed it more clearly, TCR sharing across patients was murkier, possibly because of HLA. Normal-skin resident alphabeta T cells also appear among scalp sample sequences.

Extraction of RNA preceded its reverse transcription into cDNA, which served as the sequencing template. Method: immunoSEQ multiplex PCR; TCRdb's copy keeps in-frame clones and lacks some. The repertoire holds about 120,000 clones, with 35% to 40% as singletons. A note on this clone: Its antigen remains unknown.

This CDR3 has 14 residues. Germline V gene data show CDR1 as PRHDT and CDR2 as FYEKMQ (reference sequence). The germline V and J ends were trimmed by 3 bases and 7 bases, with 15 bases remaining between them. The specimen sequenced was CD4+ T cells sorted from blood. The chain links TRBV13 to TRBJ2-5; D assignment may be TRBD1 or TRBD2 (5 bases each). This TCR came from a human donor with alopecia areata. CDR3 bases: TGTGCCAGCAGCTTCAGGACGGGACCGCGGACCCAGTACTTC. Translated, it gives CASSFRTGPRTQYF.